This is a list of T cell receptor beta chains from one sample in a study of cytomegalovirus exposure and HLA in healthy donors. TCRdb keeps only in-frame clones here, not all; method: immunoSEQ multiplex PCR. The sample has around 120,000 clones, roughly two thirds seen once. The source material was PBMCs. Source of these receptors: a man aged 30 to 45 in good health and CMV-seropositive. Both conserved end residues are trimmed from each CDR3. The order of the fields is V gene, CDR3 protein.

>TRBV5-4
ASSLPGLAGDEQY
>TRBV5-1
ASSRGTGRTEAF
>TRBV6-6
ASTRKGGVGEQY
>TRBV5-1
ASSHKEGWETQY
>TRBV9
ASSTTGGDFNIQY
>TRBV9
ASIASGHGDTQY
>TRBV27
ASSLGQASYEQY
>TRBV7-7
ASSLGTGAETQY
>TRBV4-1
ASSQEYGNEQY
>TRBV7-9
SSTPRQGNYGYT
>TRBV4-3
ASSQDQNRGPYEQY
>TRBV11-1
ASSLSGRFGYEQY
>TRBV4-1
ASSPLSFPTGVITYEQY
>TRBV21-1
ARRRDRAPGANVLT
>TRBV5-6
ASSLGTRGDYGYT
>TRBV6-5
ATRKWGREEGTQY
>TRBV2
ASSEAGLAWATDTQY
>TRBV15
ATSRDLGGLDTQY
>TRBV29-1
SVSGTGYTGELF
>TRBV7-8
ASSLFFLAGPRETQY
>TRBV5-1
ASSLFSGLNYGYT
>TRBV7-9
ASSLGTANYGYT
>TRBV7-9
ASSLAHRVNYGYT
>TRBV21-1
ASSTKTSGTAYEQY
>TRBV5-1
ASSLFQVSSETQY
>TRBV27
ASSLGWGGVSYEQY
>TRBV9
ASSPKTSGRSHEQY
>TRBV14
ASRRGGEVQAF
>TRBV18
ASSLGAENYEQY
>TRBV2
ASRDRTAPYEQY